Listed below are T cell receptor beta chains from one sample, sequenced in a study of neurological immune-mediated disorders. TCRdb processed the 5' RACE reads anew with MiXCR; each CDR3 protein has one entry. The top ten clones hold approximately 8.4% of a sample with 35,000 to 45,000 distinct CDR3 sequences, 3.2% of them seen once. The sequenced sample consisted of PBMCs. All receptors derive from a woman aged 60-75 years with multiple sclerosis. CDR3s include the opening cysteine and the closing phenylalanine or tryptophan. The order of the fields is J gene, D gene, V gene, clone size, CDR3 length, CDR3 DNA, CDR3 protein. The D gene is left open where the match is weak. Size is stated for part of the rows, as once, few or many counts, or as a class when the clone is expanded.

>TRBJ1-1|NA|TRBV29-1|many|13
TGCAGCGTTGAGCCCGGGGGCTCGTTGGAAGCTTTCTTT
CSVEPGGSLEAFF
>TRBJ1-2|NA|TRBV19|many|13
TGTGCCAGTAGTCCCCGGAGTGGGTATGGCTACACCTTC
CASSPRSGYGYTF
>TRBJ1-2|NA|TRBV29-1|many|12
TGCAGCGTCGAAGAGGTCCAGGGGGGCTACACCTTC
CSVEEVQGGYTF
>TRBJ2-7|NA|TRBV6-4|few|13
TGTGCCAGCAGTGTCGACGCAGGCTACGAGCAGTACTTC
CASSVDAGYEQYF
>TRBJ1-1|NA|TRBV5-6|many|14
TGTGCCAGCGAACTGGGAGTTGGGGACACTGAAGCTTTCTTT
CASELGVGDTEAFF
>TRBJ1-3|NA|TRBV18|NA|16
TGTGCCAGCTCACCGGTCGCGGTGATTGGTGGAAACACCATATATTTT
CASSPVAVIGGNTIYF
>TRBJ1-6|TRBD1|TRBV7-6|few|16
TGTGCCAGCAGCTCAACGCCGGGACAGGTTAATTCACCCCTCCACTTT
CASSSTPGQVNSPLHF
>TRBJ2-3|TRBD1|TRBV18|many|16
TGTGCCAGCTCACCAGAGGGGGCCTACGGGACAGATACGCAGTATTTT
CASSPEGAYGTDTQYF
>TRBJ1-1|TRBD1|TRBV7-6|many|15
TGTGCCAGCAGCTTACAGGGGGCGAAGAACACTGAAGCTTTCTTT
CASSLQGAKNTEAFF
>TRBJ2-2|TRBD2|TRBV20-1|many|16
TGCAGTGCAAACTACCTCGGGGGGGCAGTCACCGGGGAGCTGTTTTTT
CSANYLGGAVTGELFF
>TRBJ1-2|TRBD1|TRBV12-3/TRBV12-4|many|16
TGTGCCAGCAGTCCGCGGGGAGGGGGCGCGGACTATGGCTACACCTTC
CASSPRGGGADYGYTF
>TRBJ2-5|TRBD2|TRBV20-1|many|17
TGCAGTGCTAGAGCACTAGCGGGGGGGCCTGATGGAGAGACCCAGTACTTC
CSARALAGGPDGETQYF
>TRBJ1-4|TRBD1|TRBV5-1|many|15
TGCGCCAGCAGCTTAACGACAGGGGTTAATGAAAAACTGTTTTTT
CASSLTTGVNEKLFF
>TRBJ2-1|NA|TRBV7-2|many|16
TGTGCCAGCATCCCCTCCCCGACGAGCTCCTACAATGAGCAGTTCTTC
CASIPSPTSSYNEQFF
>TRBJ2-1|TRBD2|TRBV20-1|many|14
TGCGGCGTAACCGGGACTAGCGCAGGCAATGAGCAGTTCTTC
CGVTGTSAGNEQFF
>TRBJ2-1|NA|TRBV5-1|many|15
TGCGCCAGCAGCCTCGGGACTCAGCTCCTCAATGAGCAGTTCTTC
CASSLGTQLLNEQFF
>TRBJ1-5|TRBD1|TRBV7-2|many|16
TGTGCCAGCAGCCCCCAGGGGGCTCGTGGCAATCAGCCCCAGCATTTT
CASSPQGARGNQPQHF
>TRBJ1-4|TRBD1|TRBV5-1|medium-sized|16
TGCGCCAGCAGCCGGACAGGGCTGTCAACTAATGAAAAACTGTTTTTT
CASSRTGLSTNEKLFF
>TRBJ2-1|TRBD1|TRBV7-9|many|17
TGTGCCAGCAGCTTCGACAGGGGGATAAGCTCCTACAATGAGCAGTTCTTC
CASSFDRGISSYNEQFF
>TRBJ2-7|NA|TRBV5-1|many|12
TGCGCCAGCAGCGCCAGGTCCTACGAGCAGTACTTC
CASSARSYEQYF
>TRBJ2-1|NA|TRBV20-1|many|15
TGCAGTGCCTCGGGACTGAGGGGGAGGGGCAATGAGCAGTTCTTC
CSASGLRGRGNEQFF
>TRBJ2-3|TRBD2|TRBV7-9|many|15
TGTGCCAGCAGCTTTAGCGGGGTCAGCACAGATACGCAGTATTTT
CASSFSGVSTDTQYF
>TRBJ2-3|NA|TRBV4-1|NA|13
TGCGCCAGCGTGGGGGCTTTCACAGATACGCAGTATTTT
CASVGAFTDTQYF
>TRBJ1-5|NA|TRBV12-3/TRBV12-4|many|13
TGTGCCAGCAGTTTTACCAGCAATCAGCCCCAGCATTTT
CASSFTSNQPQHF
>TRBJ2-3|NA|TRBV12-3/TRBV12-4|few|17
TGTGCCAGCAGTCCAGACCTGGGACGCCCTAGCACAGATACGCAGTATTTT
CASSPDLGRPSTDTQYF
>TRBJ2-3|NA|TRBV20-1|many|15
TGCAGTGCTAGAGACCCTGGACTTAGCACAGATACGCAGTATTTT
CSARDPGLSTDTQYF
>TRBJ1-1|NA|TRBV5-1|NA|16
TGCGCCAGCAGCTTGGGGGCAGTTACCCTGGACACTGAAGCTTTCTTT
CASSLGAVTLDTEAFF
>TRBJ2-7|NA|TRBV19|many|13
TGTGCCAGTAGCCCTAAAACCGGGGTACAGCAGTACTTC
CASSPKTGVQQYF
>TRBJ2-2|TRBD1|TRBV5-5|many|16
TGTGCCAGCAGCTTGACAGGGGGCAGCTTCTCCGGGGAGCTGTTTTTT
CASSLTGGSFSGELFF
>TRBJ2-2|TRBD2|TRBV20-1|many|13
TGCAGTGCTATGAGACTAGCAGGCGGGGAGCTGTTTTTT
CSAMRLAGGELFF
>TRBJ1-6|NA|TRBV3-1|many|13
TGTGCCTCCAGGAACAACCTTAATTCACCCCTCCACTTT
CASRNNLNSPLHF
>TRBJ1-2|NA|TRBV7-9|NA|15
TGTGCCAGCAGCTTAGCGGACTTCCCCTCCTATGGCTACACCTTC
CASSLADFPSYGYTF
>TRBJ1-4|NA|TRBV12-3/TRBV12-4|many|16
TGTGCCAGCAGTTCGGGACCCCTCGGAACTAATGAAAAACTGTTTTTT
CASSSGPLGTNEKLFF
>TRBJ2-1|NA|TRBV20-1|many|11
TGCAGTGCTAGTTCCCCCAATGAGCAGTTCTTC
CSASSPNEQFF
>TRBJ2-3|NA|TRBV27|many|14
TGTGCCAGCAGTTTAGGTAGATCCACAGATACGCAGTATTTT
CASSLGRSTDTQYF
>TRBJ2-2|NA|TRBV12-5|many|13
TGTGCTAGTGGCGCAGGGGTTACCGGGGAGCTGTTTTTT
CASGAGVTGELFF
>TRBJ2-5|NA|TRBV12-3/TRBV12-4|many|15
TGTGCCAGCAGTCCCGGGGAGGCGTACCAAGAGACCCAGTACTTC
CASSPGEAYQETQYF
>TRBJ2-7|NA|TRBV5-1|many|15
TGCGCCAGCAGCCGGGACCAGGAGTTTCCCTACGAGCAGTACTTC
CASSRDQEFPYEQYF
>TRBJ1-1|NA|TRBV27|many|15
TGTGCCAGCAGTTCAGCAGGGGCGGCGAACACTGAAGCTTTCTTT
CASSSAGAANTEAFF
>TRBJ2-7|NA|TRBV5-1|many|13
TGCGCCAGCAGCTTAGTTAGTACCTACGAGCAGTACTTC
CASSLVSTYEQYF
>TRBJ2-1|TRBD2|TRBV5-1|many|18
TGCGCCAGCAGCTTGGTGGGGCTAGCGGGGGCCGGGGTAAATGAGCAGTTCTTC
CASSLVGLAGAGVNEQFF
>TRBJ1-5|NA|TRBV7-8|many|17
TGTGCCAGCAGCTTACCACGCCGGCAGGCCGTAGGGCAGCCCCAGCATTTT
CASSLPRRQAVGQPQHF
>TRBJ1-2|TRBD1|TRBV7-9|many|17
TGTGCCAGCAGCTCTGGCGGACAGGGTGAAAGAAACTATGGCTACACCTTC
CASSSGGQGERNYGYTF
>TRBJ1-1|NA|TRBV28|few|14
TGTGCCAGCAAGGGGGGAGATTTGAACACTGAAGCTTTCTTT
CASKGGDLNTEAFF
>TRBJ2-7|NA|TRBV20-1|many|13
TGCAGTGCTAGCGGCCAGGGAGGTTACGAGCAGTACTTC
CSASGQGGYEQYF
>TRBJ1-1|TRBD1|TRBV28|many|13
TGTGCCAGCAGTCTCTCCGGGACAGGGGCCGCTTTCTTT
CASSLSGTGAAFF
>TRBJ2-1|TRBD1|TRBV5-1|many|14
TGCGCCAGCAGCTTTGGACAGGGTATGAGTGAGCAGTTCTTC
CASSFGQGMSEQFF
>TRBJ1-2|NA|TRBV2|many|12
TGTGCCAGCACGGGAGAAAACTATGGCTACACCTTC
CASTGENYGYTF
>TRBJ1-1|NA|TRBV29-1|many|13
TGCAGCGTGTGTACAGGGTTAAACACTGAAGCTTTCTTT
CSVCTGLNTEAFF
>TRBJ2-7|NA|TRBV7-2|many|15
TGTGCCAGCAGCTATGGGCCGGGGGGCGGCTACGAGCAGTACTTC
CASSYGPGGGYEQYF